Reported below is one T cell receptor (beta chain). What it binds is unknown. The template was RNA from unsorted bulk tissue. This non-tumor lung sample came from over 3 cm beyond the tumor edge. TCRbeta libraries were built with three rounds of nested PCR, modified from ARM-PCR. In TCRdb, the multiplex PCR reads were re-called with MiXCR into one record per CDR3 protein. The repertoire holds tens of thousands of distinct CDR3 sequences, with 65% to 75% as singletons. This entry comes from a study of tumor and adjacent non-tumor tissue in lung cancer. Notes on the study in general: TCR diversity was significantly greater in tumor than normal lung tissue.

The receptor comes from a woman aged 45-65 years with non-small cell lung cancer. The sample comprised distant non-tumor lung tissue.

The CDR3 sequence: CASSAGLAGDTGELFF. CDR3 bases: TGTGCCAGCAGCGCAGGACTAGCGGGAGACACCGGGGAGCTGTTTTTT. The chain couples TRBV9 to TRBJ2-2; TRBD2 agrees at 13 bases. V lost 3 bases and J lost 3; bases outside the gene matches: 2. Germline V gives CDR1 SGDLS, CDR2 YYNGEE. The CDR3 extends over 16 amino acids.